This section outlines one TCR beta chain sequence together with its context. The germline V gene encodes CDR1 SGHRS and CDR2 YFSETQ. Losses at the gene ends were 4 bases for V and 4 bases for J; bases not matched to a gene: 7. The CDR3 is made up of 14 amino acids. These data belong to a study of blood T cell repertoires in COVID-19. Adults between roughly 18 and 90 years of age took part from under 30 US areas. Data came from immunoSEQ multiplex PCR; TCRdb stores just in-frame clones and leaves some out. In the table there are about 400,000 clones, 88% of which are singletons. The receptor's source is a woman aged 40 to 49 with acute COVID-19. The material sequenced was PBMCs or T cells enriched from blood (not recorded which). The rearrangement links TRBV5-1 to TRBJ1-1; TRBD1 matches 7 bases. CDR3 sequence: CASSIQGLGTEAFF. In DNA, the CDR3 is TGCGCCAGCAGCATACAGGGGTTGGGCACTGAAGCTTTCTTT.